These T cell receptor beta chains were read from a single sample in a study of monozygotic twins with cystic fibrosis. Produced via immunoSEQ multiplex PCR; TCRdb's table is partial and in-frame only. Among 36,000 or so clones listed, about 90% were seen once. Sequenced sample: blood. The receptors come from a boy younger than 10 with cystic fibrosis. Each CDR3 is given with its conserved first and last residue. A D gene is named only where the DNA matches it firmly. Size values are once, few and many counts, or a class for expanded clones, and some rows have none.

d_call j_call clone_size v_call cdr3_nt cdr3_aa
- TRBJ1-1 - TRBV2 TGTGCCAGCAGAGAGGGTCTAATGAACACTGAAGCTTTCTTT CASREGLMNTEAFF
- TRBJ1-6 - TRBV7-6 TGTGCCAGCAGCTTAGTGGTCAATAATTCACCCCTCCACTTT CASSLVVNNSPLHF
- TRBJ2-1 - TRBV19 TGTGCCAGTAGTATTTCGAATGAGCAGTTCTTC CASSISNEQFF
TRBD1 TRBJ2-2 - TRBV6-5 TGTGCCAGTCGGGAAAGGGACAGATACACCGGGGAGCTGTTTTTT CASRERDRYTGELFF
TRBD1 TRBJ1-6 - TRBV19 TGTGCCAGTAGTGACTCAGGGACAGCCCATAATTCACCCCTCCACTTT CASSDSGTAHNSPLHF
- TRBJ1-6 - TRBV5-3 TGTGCCAGAAGCAACGTGCCGAGGTATAATTCACCCCTCCACTTT CARSNVPRYNSPLHF
- TRBJ2-3 - TRBV21-1 TGTGCCAGCAGCAAAGGACCCCCTAGCGGGGGGCGAGGAGATACGCAGTATTTT CASSKGPPSGGRGDTQYF
TRBD2 TRBJ2-1 - TRBV25-1 TGTGCCAGCAGACCCAGCGGGGGGGACAATGAGCAGTTCTTC CASRPSGGDNEQFF
- TRBJ2-2 - TRBV7-3 TGTGCCAGCAGCCCAGCCGGGGGGCGGGACACCGGGGAGCTGTTTTTT CASSPAGGRDTGELFF
TRBD2 TRBJ2-3 - TRBV6-1 TGTGCCAGCTCCCGGACGGCGGGGGGGCAAGATACGCAGTATTTT CASSRTAGGQDTQYF
TRBD1 TRBJ1-1 - TRBV9 TGTGCCAGCAGCCCCAGGGGGCCGACCTCAGTCACTGAAGCTTTCTTT CASSPRGPTSVTEAFF
- TRBJ1-3 - TRBV19 TGTGCCAGTAGTATAGGTCCCCACTCTGGAAACACCATATATTTT CASSIGPHSGNTIYF
- TRBJ2-1 - TRBV2 TGTGCCAGCAGTGAAAGTGCGAATGAGCAGTTCTTC CASSESANEQFF
- TRBJ1-2 - TRBV6-6 TGTGCCAGCAGTCCCCGGGAACCTAGGATCCATGGCTACACCTTC CASSPREPRIHGYTF
- TRBJ1-5 - TRBV11-1 TGTGCCAGCAGCCCCGGACCTAGCAATCAGCCCCAGCATTTT CASSPGPSNQPQHF
- TRBJ1-5 - TRBV5-5 TGTGCCAGCAGCCTAGCAGCAGGGGAAAATCAGCCCCAGCATTTT CASSLAAGENQPQHF
- TRBJ2-7 - TRBV7-3 TGTGCCAGCAGCTCCCCGCGGGGCGAGCAGTACTTC CASSSPRGEQYF
TRBD1 TRBJ2-5 - TRBV29-1 TGCAGCGTTGATAGGACAGGGGCTAGGGAGACCCAGTACTTC CSVDRTGARETQYF
TRBD2 TRBJ2-5 - TRBV7-8 TGTGCCAGCAGCTTACGACTAGCGGAGACCCAGTACTTC CASSLRLAETQYF
- TRBJ2-6 few TRBV7-7 TGTGCCAGCACCCCCGGACCTGGGGCCAACGTCCTGACTTTC CASTPGPGANVLTF
TRBD1 TRBJ1-3 - TRBV19 TGTGCCAGCGGGACAGTGACTGGAAACACCATATATTTT CASGTVTGNTIYF
- TRBJ1-5 once TRBV19 TGTGCCAGTACGGCGGCTAGCAATCAGCCCCAGCATTTT CASTAASNQPQHF
- TRBJ1-1 - TRBV29-1 TGCAGCGTTGAAAGGGGGGGTAGTCACACTGAAGCTTTCTTT CSVERGGSHTEAFF
- TRBJ1-2 - TRBV23-1 TGCGCCCCTCCCCAGGGGCCCGTTTCCGTTTATGGCTACACCTTC CAPPQGPVSVYGYTF
- TRBJ2-2 once TRBV11-3 TGTGCCAGCAGCACCCGGACTCTCAACACCGGGGAGCTGTTTTTT CASSTRTLNTGELFF
- TRBJ1-6 - TRBV10-1 TGCGCCAGCAGTGAGTCCGCGGGGAATTCACCCCTCCACTTT CASSESAGNSPLHF
- TRBJ1-1 - TRBV5-1 TGCGCCAGCAGCTTGTCAGGCACTGAAGCTTTCTTT CASSLSGTEAFF
- TRBJ2-2 - TRBV5-4 TGTGCCAGCAGCTTTGGGGGGCTGAACACCGGGGAGCTGTTTTTT CASSFGGLNTGELFF
TRBD1 TRBJ1-4 - TRBV6-1 TGTGCCAGCAGTGGGGAGTCAGGGGGAAAACTGTTTTTT CASSGESGGKLFF
- TRBJ2-2 - TRBV7-9 TGTGCCAGCAGCTTAGGTACAGCCTCCACCGGGGAGCTGTTTTTT CASSLGTASTGELFF
- TRBJ2-5 - TRBV5-4 TGTGCCAGCGGAAGAGAGACCCAGTACTTC CASGRETQYF
- TRBJ2-2 - TRBV14 TGTGCCAGCAGCCAGCCCCCTAACTCGGCGAACACCGGGGAGCTGTTTTTT CASSQPPNSANTGELFF
- TRBJ1-3 - TRBV4-3 TGCGCCAGCAGCCAAGATTTCTACTCTGGAAACACCATATATTTT CASSQDFYSGNTIYF
- TRBJ1-4 once TRBV25-1 TGTGCCAGCAGTGATGGCGAAGGGGAAAAACTGTTTTTT CASSDGEGEKLFF
- TRBJ1-2 - TRBV19 TGTGCCAGTAACCGGGACACCGGGGGGTACTATGGCTACACCTTC CASNRDTGGYYGYTF
TRBD1 TRBJ1-2 - TRBV7-9 TGTGCCAGCAGCTTTAGGGACAGGGACCCGAACTATGGCTACACCTTC CASSFRDRDPNYGYTF
TRBD1 TRBJ1-2 few TRBV7-9 TGTGCCAGCAGCGTAGGAACGGGGACAGTCGGCTACACCTTC CASSVGTGTVGYTF
TRBD2 TRBJ2-1 - TRBV13 TGTGCCAGCAGCTTAAGCGGGGGGAGGCGGGAGCAGTTCTTC CASSLSGGRREQFF
TRBD2 TRBJ2-1 - TRBV28 TGTGCCAGCAGCCCAGGGGGTCTAGCGGGGTTCTACAATGAGCAGTTCTTC CASSPGGLAGFYNEQFF
- TRBJ1-2 - TRBV5-6 TGTGCCAGCAGCCCGTCGGGGTATGGCTACACCTTC CASSPSGYGYTF
- TRBJ1-2 - TRBV7-9 TGTGCCAGCAGCTTACCCCAGGGAGGGAACTATGGCTACACCTTC CASSLPQGGNYGYTF
- TRBJ1-2 - TRBV9 TGTGCCAGCAGCGTAGACTCAGGGCCCTATGGCTACACCTTC CASSVDSGPYGYTF